A selection of T cell receptor beta chains follows, all from one sample in a study of T-cell reconstitution after alpha-beta-depleted transplantation in children. Using its own MiXCR run on the PCR reads, TCRdb lists one record per CDR3 protein. In the table there are a few hundred thousand distinct CDR3 sequences, 20% to 30% of which are singletons. Specimen: PBMCs, collected before TCRalphabeta/CD19-depleted stem cell transplant. Receptors were obtained from a boy under two years old with Wiskott-Aldrich syndrome, due to receive a stem cell transplant. Each CDR3 is given with its conserved first and last residue. A D gene is named only where the DNA matches it firmly. For some rows the clone size is stated as once, few or many, or as a class when expanded; others skip it.

>NA|TRBJ2-7|NA|TRBV20-1
CSASGGLSYEQYF
TGCAGTGCTAGTGGTGGACTTTCCTACGAGCAGTACTTC
>TRBD1|TRBJ1-1|NA|TRBV7-2
CASSPGDRKNTEAFF
TGTGCCAGCAGCCCAGGGGACAGAAAAAACACTGAAGCTTTCTTT
>TRBD1|TRBJ2-3|few|TRBV29-1
CSVENRGPADTQYF
TGCAGCGTTGAAAACAGGGGGCCCGCAGATACGCAGTATTTT
>NA|TRBJ2-7|few|TRBV2
CASRQAGGEQYF
TGTGCCAGCAGACAGGCCGGTGGCGAGCAGTACTTC
>TRBD2|TRBJ2-5|NA|TRBV15
CATSRDTRAGTPETQYF
TGTGCCACCAGCAGAGATACGAGAGCGGGGACGCCAGAGACCCAGTACTTC
>TRBD2|TRBJ2-1|NA|TRBV20-1
CSALAGYNEQFF
TGCAGTGCACTAGCGGGATACAATGAGCAGTTCTTC
>NA|TRBJ1-5|NA|TRBV4-2
CASSQDPDQPQHF
TGTGCCAGCAGCCAAGACCCAGATCAGCCCCAGCATTTT
>NA|TRBJ2-1|NA|TRBV18
CASSPLRANEQFF
TGTGCCAGCTCACCACTTAGGGCCAATGAGCAGTTCTTC
>NA|TRBJ2-1|few|TRBV29-1
CSVAGRLGNEQFF
TGCAGCGTTGCGGGCCGTCTTGGGAATGAGCAGTTCTTC
>NA|TRBJ1-2|NA|TRBV20-1
CSAALRGANYGYTF
TGCAGTGCCGCGTTGAGGGGGGCTAACTATGGCTACACCTTC
>NA|TRBJ1-2|NA|TRBV20-1
CSARIQGFYGYTF
TGCAGTGCTCGAATTCAGGGGTTCTATGGCTACACCTTC
>NA|TRBJ2-1|few|TRBV5-1
CASSLYRELYNEQFF
TGCGCCAGCAGCTTGTACAGGGAACTTTACAATGAGCAGTTCTTC
>TRBD2|TRBJ2-1|NA|TRBV6-1
CASSVLAGDVNEQFF
TGTGCCAGCAGTGTCCTAGCGGGAGACGTCAATGAGCAGTTCTTC
>TRBD1|TRBJ2-1|NA|TRBV6-6
CATGQVGEQFF
TGTGCCACGGGACAGGTGGGCGAGCAGTTCTTC
>NA|TRBJ2-7|NA|TRBV4-2
CASSQEAPSYEQYF
TGTGCCAGCAGCCAAGAGGCCCCCTCCTACGAGCAGTACTTC
>NA|TRBJ2-1|NA|TRBV30
CAWTNFRLNEQFF
TGTGCCTGGACCAACTTTAGACTCAATGAGCAGTTCTTC
>TRBD1|TRBJ1-4|few|TRBV28
CASSTRQGLVEKLFF
TGTGCCAGCAGTACCCGACAGGGGCTTGTTGAAAAACTGTTTTTT
>TRBD2|TRBJ2-1|few|TRBV7-2
CASSLLAGAPQFF
TGTGCCAGCAGCTTATTAGCGGGGGCCCCTCAGTTCTTC
>NA|TRBJ2-3|few|TRBV5-1
CASSSGRDTQYF
TGCGCCAGCAGCTCGGGACGAGATACGCAGTATTTT
>TRBD1|TRBJ2-7|NA|TRBV14
CASSQERWRTGPYEQYF
TGTGCCAGCAGCCAAGAGAGGTGGCGGACAGGACCCTACGAGCAGTACTTC
>NA|TRBJ2-7|NA|TRBV12-3/TRBV12-4
CASSLVSAGVYEQYF
TGTGCCAGCAGTTTAGTATCGGCAGGGGTTTACGAGCAGTACTTC
>TRBD1|TRBJ2-3|NA|TRBV5-1
CASSLAPQGVSDTQYF
TGCGCCAGCAGCTTGGCCCCACAGGGGGTCTCAGATACGCAGTATTTT
>NA|TRBJ2-7|few|TRBV5-1
CASSLEGLYEQYF
TGCGCCAGCAGCTTGGAGGGGCTCTACGAGCAGTACTTC
>NA|TRBJ2-1|NA|TRBV20-1
CSALYYNEQFF
TGCAGTGCTTTATATTACAATGAGCAGTTCTTC
>TRBD2|TRBJ2-1|NA|TRBV4-1
CASSQDRTSGKVNEQFF
TGCGCCAGCAGCCAAGATCGGACTAGCGGGAAAGTGAATGAGCAGTTCTTC
>TRBD1|TRBJ2-1|few|TRBV24-1
CATSDPGQGDNEQFF
TGTGCCACCAGTGACCCGGGACAGGGTGACAATGAGCAGTTCTTC
>NA|TRBJ2-5|few|TRBV20-1
CSARAVSQETQYF
TGCAGTGCTAGAGCGGTCAGCCAAGAGACCCAGTACTTC
>NA|TRBJ2-7|few|TRBV12-3/TRBV12-4
CASKGRGSYEQYF
TGTGCCAGCAAAGGGAGGGGGTCCTACGAGCAGTACTTC
>NA|TRBJ1-1|NA|TRBV2
CASSGQVRMNTEAFF
TGTGCCAGCAGTGGACAGGTTCGAATGAACACTGAAGCTTTCTTT
>NA|TRBJ1-1|few|TRBV5-1
CASSLALGAGSEAFF
TGCGCCAGCAGCTTGGCTCTGGGGGCCGGGTCTGAAGCTTTCTTT
>NA|TRBJ2-1|few|TRBV4-2
CASSQELSSEQFF
TGTGCCAGCAGCCAAGAACTGTCGAGTGAGCAGTTCTTC
>NA|TRBJ2-1|few|TRBV14
CASSLHIRSSYNEQFF
TGTGCCAGCAGCCTCCATATTCGAAGCTCCTACAATGAGCAGTTCTTC
>NA|TRBJ2-5|NA|TRBV20-1
CSASLTRGRETQYF
TGCAGTGCTAGTTTGACTAGGGGAAGGGAGACCCAGTACTTC
>NA|TRBJ1-1|NA|TRBV12-3/TRBV12-4
CASSDWGTEAFF
TGTGCCAGCAGTGATTGGGGGACTGAAGCTTTCTTT
>TRBD1|TRBJ1-2|few|TRBV4-2
CASSTTGGANYGYTF
TGTGCCAGCAGCACTACAGGGGGCGCGAACTATGGCTACACCTTC
>TRBD1|TRBJ2-7|few|TRBV27
CSSSLVTGYEQYF
TGTTCCAGCAGTTTAGTGACAGGGTACGAGCAGTACTTC
>TRBD2|TRBJ2-1|NA|TRBV15
CATSIPTLAGAQFF
TGTGCCACCAGCATACCGACACTAGCGGGAGCCCAGTTCTTC
>NA|TRBJ2-6|few|TRBV5-1
CASSSTVGGSGSGANVLTF
TGCGCCAGCAGCTCTACGGTGGGAGGTTCGGGCTCTGGGGCCAACGTCCTGACTTTC
>TRBD2|TRBJ2-5|NA|TRBV29-1
CSAGLGQETQYF
TGCAGCGCTGGACTAGGGCAAGAGACCCAGTACTTC
>TRBD1|TRBJ2-5|many|TRBV18
CASSPGTARQETQYF
TGTGCCAGCTCCCCCGGGACAGCGCGTCAAGAGACCCAGTACTTC
>TRBD2|TRBJ2-4|NA|TRBV10-3
CAISAAGGAKNIQYF
TGTGCCATCAGTGCGGCGGGAGGAGCCAAAAACATTCAGTACTTC
>NA|TRBJ1-5|NA|TRBV20-1
CSAQRGGNQPQHF
TGCAGTGCTCAACGTGGGGGCAATCAGCCCCAGCATTTT
>NA|TRBJ2-1|NA|TRBV20-1
CSALDGDNFNEQFF
TGCAGTGCCCTCGATGGGGACAACTTCAATGAGCAGTTCTTC